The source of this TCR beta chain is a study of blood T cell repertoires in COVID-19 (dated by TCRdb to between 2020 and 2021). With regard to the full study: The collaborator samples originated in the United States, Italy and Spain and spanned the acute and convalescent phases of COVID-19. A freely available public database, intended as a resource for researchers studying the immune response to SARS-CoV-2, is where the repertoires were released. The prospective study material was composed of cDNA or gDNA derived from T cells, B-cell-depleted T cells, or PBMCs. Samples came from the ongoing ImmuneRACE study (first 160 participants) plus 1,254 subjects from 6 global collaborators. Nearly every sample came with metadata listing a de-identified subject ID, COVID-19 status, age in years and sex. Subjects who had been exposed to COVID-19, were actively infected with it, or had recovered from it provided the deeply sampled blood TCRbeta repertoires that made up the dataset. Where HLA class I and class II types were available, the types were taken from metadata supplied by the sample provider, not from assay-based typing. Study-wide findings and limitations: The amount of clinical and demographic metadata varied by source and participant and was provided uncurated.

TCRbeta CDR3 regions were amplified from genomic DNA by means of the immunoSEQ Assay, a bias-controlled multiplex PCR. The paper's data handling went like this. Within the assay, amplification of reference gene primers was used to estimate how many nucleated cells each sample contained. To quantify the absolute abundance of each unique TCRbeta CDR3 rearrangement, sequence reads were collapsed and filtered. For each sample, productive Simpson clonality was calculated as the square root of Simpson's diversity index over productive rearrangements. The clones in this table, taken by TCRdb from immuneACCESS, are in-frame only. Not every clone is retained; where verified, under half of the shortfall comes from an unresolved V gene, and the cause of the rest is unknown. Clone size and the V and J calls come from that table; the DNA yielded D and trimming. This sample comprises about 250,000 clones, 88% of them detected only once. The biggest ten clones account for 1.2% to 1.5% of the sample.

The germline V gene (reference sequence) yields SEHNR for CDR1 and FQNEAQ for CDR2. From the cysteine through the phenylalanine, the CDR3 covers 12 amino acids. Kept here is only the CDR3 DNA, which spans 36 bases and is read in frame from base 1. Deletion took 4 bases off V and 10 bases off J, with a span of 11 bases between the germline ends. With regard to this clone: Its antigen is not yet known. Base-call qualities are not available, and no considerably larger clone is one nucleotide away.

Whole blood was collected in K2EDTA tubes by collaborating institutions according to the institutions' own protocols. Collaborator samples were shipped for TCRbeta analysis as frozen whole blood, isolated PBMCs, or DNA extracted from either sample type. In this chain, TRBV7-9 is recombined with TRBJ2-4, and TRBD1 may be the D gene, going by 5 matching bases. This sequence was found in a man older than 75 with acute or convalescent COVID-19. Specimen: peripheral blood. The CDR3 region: CASSSPKGIQYF. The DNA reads TGTGCCAGCAGCTCCCCCAAGGGGATTCAGTACTTC.